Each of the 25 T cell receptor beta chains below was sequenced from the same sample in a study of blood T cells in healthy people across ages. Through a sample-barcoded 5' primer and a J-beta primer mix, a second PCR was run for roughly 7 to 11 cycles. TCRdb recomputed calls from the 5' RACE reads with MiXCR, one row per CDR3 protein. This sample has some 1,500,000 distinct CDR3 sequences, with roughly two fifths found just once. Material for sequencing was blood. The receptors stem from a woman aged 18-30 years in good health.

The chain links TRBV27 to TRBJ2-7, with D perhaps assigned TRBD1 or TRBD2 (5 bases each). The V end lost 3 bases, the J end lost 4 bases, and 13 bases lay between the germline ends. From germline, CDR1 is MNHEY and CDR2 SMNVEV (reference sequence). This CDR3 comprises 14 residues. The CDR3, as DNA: TGTGCCAGCAGTTTGCAGGGAAGGAGGTACGAGCAGTACTTC. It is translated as CASSLQGRRYEQYF.

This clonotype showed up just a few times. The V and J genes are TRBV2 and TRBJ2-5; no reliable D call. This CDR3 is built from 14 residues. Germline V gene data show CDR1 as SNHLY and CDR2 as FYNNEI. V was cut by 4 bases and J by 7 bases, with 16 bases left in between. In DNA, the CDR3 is TGTGCCAGCAGTGCCCTTCTTGGGTCAGGGACCCAGTACTTC. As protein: CASSALLGSGTQYF.

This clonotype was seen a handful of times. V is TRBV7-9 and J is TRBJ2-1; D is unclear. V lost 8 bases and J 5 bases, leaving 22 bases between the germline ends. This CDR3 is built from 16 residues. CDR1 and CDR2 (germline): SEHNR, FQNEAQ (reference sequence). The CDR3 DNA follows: TGTGCCAGCGGCCCTTCCGGTTACAGTAGGGACAATGAGCAGTTCTTC. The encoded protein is CASGPSGYSRDNEQFF.

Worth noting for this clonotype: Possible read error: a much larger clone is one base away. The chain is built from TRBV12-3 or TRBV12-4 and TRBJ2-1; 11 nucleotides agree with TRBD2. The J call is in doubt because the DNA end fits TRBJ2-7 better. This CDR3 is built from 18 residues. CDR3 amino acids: CASSLGPLAGGVYNEQYF. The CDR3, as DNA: TGTGCCAGCAGTTTGGGTCCCTTAGCGGGGGGGGTTTACAATGAGCAGTACTTC.

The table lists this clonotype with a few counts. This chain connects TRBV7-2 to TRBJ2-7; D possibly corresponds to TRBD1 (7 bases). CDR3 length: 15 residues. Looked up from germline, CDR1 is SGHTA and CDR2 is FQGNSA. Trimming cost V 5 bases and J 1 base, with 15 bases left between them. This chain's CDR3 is CASSRNAGQSYEQYF. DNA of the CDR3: TGTGCCAGCAGCAGGAATGCGGGACAGTCCTACGAGCAGTACTTC. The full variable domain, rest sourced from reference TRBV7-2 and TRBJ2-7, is GAGVSQSPSNKVTEKGKDVELRCDPISGHTALYWYRQSLGQGLEFLIYFQGNSAPDKSGLPSDRFSAERTGGSVSTLTIQRTQQEDSAVYLCASSRNAGQSYEQYFGPGTRLTVT.

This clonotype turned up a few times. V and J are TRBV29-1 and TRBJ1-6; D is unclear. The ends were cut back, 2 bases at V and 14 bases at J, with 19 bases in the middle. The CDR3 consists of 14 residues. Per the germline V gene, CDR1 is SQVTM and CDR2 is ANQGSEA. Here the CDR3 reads CSVERVRGIETLHF. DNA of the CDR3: TGCAGCGTTGAACGCGTGCGTGGGATTGAAACCCTCCACTTT. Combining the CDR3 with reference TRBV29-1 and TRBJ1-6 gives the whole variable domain SAVISQKPSRDICQRGTSLTIQCQVDSQVTMMFWYRQQPGQSLTLIATANQGSEATYESGFVIDKFPISRPNLTFSTLTVSNMSPEDSSIYLCSVERVRGIETLHFGNGTRLTVT.

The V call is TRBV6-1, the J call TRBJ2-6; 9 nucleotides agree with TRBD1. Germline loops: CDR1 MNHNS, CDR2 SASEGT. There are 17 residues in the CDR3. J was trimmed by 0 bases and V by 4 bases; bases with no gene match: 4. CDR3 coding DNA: TGTGCCAGCAGTGGGGACAGGGCCATCTCTGGGGCCAACGTCCTGACTTTC. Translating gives CASSGDRAISGANVLTF.

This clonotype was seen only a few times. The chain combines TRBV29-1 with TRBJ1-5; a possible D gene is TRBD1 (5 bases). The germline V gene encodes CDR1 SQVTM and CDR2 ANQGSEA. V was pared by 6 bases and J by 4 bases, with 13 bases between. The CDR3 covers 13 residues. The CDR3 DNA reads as TGCAGCGTCTGTACCGGGGCGAATCAGCCCCAGCATTTT. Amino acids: CSVCTGANQPQHF.

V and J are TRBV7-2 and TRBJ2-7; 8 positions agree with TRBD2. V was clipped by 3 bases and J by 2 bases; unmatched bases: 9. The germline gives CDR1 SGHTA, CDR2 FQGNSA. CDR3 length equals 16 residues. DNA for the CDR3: TGTGCCAGCAGCTTTCAGTTAGCGGGAAGCGCCTACGAGCAGTACTTC. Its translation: CASSFQLAGSAYEQYF.

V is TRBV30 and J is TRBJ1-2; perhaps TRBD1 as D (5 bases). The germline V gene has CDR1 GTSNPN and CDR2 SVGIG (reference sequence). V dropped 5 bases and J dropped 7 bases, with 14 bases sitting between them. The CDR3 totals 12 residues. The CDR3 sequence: CAWVGGGGGYTF. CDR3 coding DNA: TGTGCCTGGGTCGGGGGGGGAGGTGGCTACACCTTC.

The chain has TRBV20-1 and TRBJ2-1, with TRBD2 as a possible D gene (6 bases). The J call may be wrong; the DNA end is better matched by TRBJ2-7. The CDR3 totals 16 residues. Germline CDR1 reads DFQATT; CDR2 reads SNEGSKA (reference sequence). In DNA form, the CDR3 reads TGCAGTGCAAACAACCTCGGGAGACCCTCCTACAATGAGCAGTACTTC. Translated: CSANNLGRPSYNEQYF.

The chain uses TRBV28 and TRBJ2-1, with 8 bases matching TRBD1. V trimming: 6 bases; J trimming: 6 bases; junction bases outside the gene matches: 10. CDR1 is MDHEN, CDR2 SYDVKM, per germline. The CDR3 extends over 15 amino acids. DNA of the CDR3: TGTGCCAGCAGCCCGCAGGGGGCCGCCGTCAATGAGCAGTTCTTC. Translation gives CASSPQGAAVNEQFF.

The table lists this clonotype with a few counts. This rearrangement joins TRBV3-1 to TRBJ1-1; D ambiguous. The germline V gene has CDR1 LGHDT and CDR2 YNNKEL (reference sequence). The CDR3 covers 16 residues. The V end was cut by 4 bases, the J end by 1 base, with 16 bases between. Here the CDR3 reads CASSRALVLTNTEAFF. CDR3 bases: TGTGCCAGCAGCCGGGCTCTTGTACTCACGAACACTGAAGCTTTCTTT. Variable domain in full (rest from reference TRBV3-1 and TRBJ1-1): DTAVSQTPKYLVTQMGNDKSIKCEQNLGHDTMYWYKQDSKKFLKIMFSYNNKELIINETVPNRFSPKSPDKAHLNLHINSLELGDSAVYFCASSRALVLTNTEAFFGQGTRLTVV.

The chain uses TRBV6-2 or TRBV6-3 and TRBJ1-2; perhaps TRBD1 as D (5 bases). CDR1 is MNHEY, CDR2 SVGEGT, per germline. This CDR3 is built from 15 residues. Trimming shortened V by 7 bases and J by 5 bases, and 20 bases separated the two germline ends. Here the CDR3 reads CASTKDTGAMYGYTF. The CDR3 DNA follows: TGTGCCAGCACCAAGGACACCGGGGCGATGTATGGCTACACCTTC.

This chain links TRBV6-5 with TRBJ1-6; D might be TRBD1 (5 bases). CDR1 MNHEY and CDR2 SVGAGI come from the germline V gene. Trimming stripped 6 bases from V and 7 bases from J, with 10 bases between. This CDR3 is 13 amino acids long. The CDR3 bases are TGTGCCAGCAGGCGCAGGGCGAATTCACCCCTCCACTTT. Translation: CASRRRANSPLHF.

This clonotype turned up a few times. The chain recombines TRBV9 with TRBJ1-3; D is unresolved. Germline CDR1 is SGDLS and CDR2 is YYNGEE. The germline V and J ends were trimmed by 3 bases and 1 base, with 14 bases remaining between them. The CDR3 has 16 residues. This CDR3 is CASSAGASGSGNTIYF. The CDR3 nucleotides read TGTGCCAGCAGCGCAGGAGCGAGTGGGTCTGGAAACACCATATATTTT.

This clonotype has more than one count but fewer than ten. The CDR3 nucleotides read TGTGCCAGCTCACCACGTCCTGTCCTGGTCATGAACACTGAAGCTTTCTTT. Its protein product is CASSPRPVLVMNTEAFF. This sequence joins TRBV18 and TRBJ1-1; D uncertain. CDR1 and CDR2 from the germline V gene are KGHSH and LQKENI. This CDR3 is 17 amino acids long. The V and J ends lost 1 base and 0 bases respectively, with 15 bases between them.

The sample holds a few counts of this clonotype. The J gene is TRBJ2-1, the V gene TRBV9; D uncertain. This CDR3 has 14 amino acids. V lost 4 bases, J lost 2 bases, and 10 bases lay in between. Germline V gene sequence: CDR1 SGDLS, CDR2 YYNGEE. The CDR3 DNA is TGTGCCAGCAGCTTCGGGTCGCCCTACAATGAGCAGTTCTTC. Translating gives CASSFGSPYNEQFF. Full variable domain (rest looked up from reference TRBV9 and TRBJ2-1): DSGVTQTPKHLITATGQRVTLRCSPRSGDLSVYWYQQSLDQGLQFLIQYYNGEERAKGNILERFSAQQFPDLHSELNLSSLELGDSALYFCASSFGSPYNEQFFGPGTRLTVL.

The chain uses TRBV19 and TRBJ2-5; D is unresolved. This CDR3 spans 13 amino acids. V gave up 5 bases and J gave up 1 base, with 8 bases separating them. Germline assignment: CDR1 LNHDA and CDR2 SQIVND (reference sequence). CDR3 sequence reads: CASSWVTQETQYF. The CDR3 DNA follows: TGTGCCAGTAGTTGGGTAACCCAAGAGACCCAGTACTTC.

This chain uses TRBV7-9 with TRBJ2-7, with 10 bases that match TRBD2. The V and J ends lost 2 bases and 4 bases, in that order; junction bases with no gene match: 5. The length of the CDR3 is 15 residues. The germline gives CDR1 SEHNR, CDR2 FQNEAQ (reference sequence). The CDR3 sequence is CASSLMASGSYEQYF. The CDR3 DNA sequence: TGTGCCAGCAGCTTAATGGCTAGCGGGAGTTACGAGCAGTACTTC.

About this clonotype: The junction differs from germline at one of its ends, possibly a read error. CDR3 sequence: CASSVAAGAYNGQFF. As DNA, the CDR3 is TGTGCCAGCAGCGTAGCAGCGGGAGCCTACAATGGGCAGTTCTTC. V gene TRBV9 combines with J gene TRBJ2-1; 8 nucleotides match TRBD2. Per germline, CDR1 SGDLS and CDR2 YYNGEE. This CDR3 has 15 residues.

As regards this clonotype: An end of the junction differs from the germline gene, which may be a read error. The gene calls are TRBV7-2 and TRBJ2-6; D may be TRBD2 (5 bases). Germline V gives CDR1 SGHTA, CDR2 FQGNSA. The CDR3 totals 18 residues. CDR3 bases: TGTGCCGGCAGCTTGACGAGGGTGTCCTACTCTGGGGCCAACGTCCTGACTTTC. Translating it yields CAGSLTRVSYSGANVLTF.

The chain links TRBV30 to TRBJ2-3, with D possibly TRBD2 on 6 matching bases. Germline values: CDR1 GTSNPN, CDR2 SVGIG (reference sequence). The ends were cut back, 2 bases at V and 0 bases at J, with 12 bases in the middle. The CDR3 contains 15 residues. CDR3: CAWSYAGTSTDTQYF. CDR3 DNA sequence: TGTGCCTGGAGTTACGCGGGAACCAGCACAGATACGCAGTATTTT.

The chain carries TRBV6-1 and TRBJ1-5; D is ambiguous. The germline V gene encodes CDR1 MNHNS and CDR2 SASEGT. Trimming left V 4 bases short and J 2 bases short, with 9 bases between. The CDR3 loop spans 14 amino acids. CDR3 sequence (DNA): TGTGCCAGCAGTGTAGCGCAGCGCAATCAGCCCCAGCATTTT. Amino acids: CASSVAQRNQPQHF.

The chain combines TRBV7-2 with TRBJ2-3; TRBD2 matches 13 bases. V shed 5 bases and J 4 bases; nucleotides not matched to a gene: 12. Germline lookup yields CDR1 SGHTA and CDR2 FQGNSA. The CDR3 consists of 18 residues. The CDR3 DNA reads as TGTGCCAGCAGCCTGGGACTAGCGGGGCCGACAATATCAGATACGCAGTATTTT. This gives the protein CASSLGLAGPTISDTQYF.